This TCR beta chain originates from a study of T cells in Graves' hyperthyroidism and ophthalmopathy. This clonotype was recorded many times. Its antigen is unknown. Amplification of TCR beta CDR3 regions was performed using RNA transcripts as template. HTBI primers were employed in a first-round RT-PCR of the TCR CDR3. Each CDR3 protein is one row after TCRdb ran MiXCR on the multiplex PCR reads. The table records about 410,000 distinct CDR3 sequences, roughly 15% of them present only once. The CDR3 consists of 16 residues. V trimming: 1 base; J trimming: 5 bases; junction bases outside the gene matches: 7. In germline, CDR1 is SGHAT, CDR2 FQNNGV. Ophthalmopathy patients had moderate-to-severe active disease, CAS ≥3, NOSPECS ≥4, and disease duration under 3 months. Study conclusions and caveats: Ophthalmopathy, as predicted by the model, came a median about seven months after the prediction.

The receptor was isolated from a woman in her twenties or thirties with Graves' ophthalmopathy. What was sequenced was blood. The chain recombines TRBV11-2 with TRBJ2-1; 8 bases map to TRBD1. CDR3 coding DNA: TGTGCCAGCAGCTTAGGGGTTGGGACAGGAAACAATGAGCAGTTCTTC. Its protein is CASSLGVGTGNNEQFF.